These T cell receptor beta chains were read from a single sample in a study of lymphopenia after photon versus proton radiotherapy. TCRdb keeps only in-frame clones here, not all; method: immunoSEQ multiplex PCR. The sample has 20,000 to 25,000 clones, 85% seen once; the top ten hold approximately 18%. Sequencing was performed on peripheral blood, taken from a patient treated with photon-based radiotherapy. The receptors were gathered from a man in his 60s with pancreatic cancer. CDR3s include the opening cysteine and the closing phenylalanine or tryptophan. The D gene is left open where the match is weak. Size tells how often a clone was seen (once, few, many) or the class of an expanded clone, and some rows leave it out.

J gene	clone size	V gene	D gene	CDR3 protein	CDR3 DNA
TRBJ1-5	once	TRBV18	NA	CASSLETGINQPQHF	TGTGCCAGCTCACTCGAGACAGGAATCAATCAGCCCCAGCATTTT
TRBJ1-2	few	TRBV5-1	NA	CASSLTTVGYTF	TGCGCCAGCAGCTTGACAACGGTGGGCTACACCTTC
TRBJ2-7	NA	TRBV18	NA	CASSDSRDYEQYF	TGTGCCAGCTCAGACTCACGGGACTACGAGCAGTACTTC
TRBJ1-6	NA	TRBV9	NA	CASRRQSDNSPLHF	TGTGCCAGCAGAAGACAGTCAGATAATTCACCCCTCCACTTT
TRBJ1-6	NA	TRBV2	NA	CASSDRRGNSPLHF	TGTGCCAGCAGTGACCGAAGGGGTAATTCACCCCTCCACTTT
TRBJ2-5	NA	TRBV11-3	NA	CASSLDLQETQYF	TGTGCCAGCAGCTTAGATCTGCAAGAGACCCAGTACTTC
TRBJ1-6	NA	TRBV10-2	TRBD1	CASSELGQFNSPLHF	TGCGCCAGCAGTGAGCTGGGACAGTTCAATTCACCCCTCCACTTT
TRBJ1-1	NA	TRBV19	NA	CASSVFFGTEAFF	TGTGCCAGTTCGGTATTTTTCGGCACTGAAGCTTTCTTT
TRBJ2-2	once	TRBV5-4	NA	CASSLGGMAGVNTGELFF	TGTGCCAGCAGCTTGGGGGGAATGGCAGGGGTGAACACCGGGGAGCTGTTTTTT
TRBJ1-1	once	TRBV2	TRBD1	CASKTQGTTEAFF	TGTGCCAGCAAAACACAGGGGACCACTGAAGCTTTCTTT
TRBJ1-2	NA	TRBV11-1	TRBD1	CASSPGQFYGYTF	TGTGCCAGCAGCCCGGGACAGTTCTATGGCTACACCTTC
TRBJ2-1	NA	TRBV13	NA	CASSFPFDEQFF	TGTGCCAGCAGCTTCCCTTTCGATGAGCAGTTCTTC
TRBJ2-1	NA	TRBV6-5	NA	CASGGTPNEQFF	TGTGCCAGCGGAGGAACACCTAATGAGCAGTTCTTC
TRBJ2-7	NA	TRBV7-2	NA	CASSLAEGVSEQYF	TGTGCCAGCAGCTTAGCGGAGGGGGTCAGCGAGCAGTACTTC
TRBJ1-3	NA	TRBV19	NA	CASIGSGMGNTIYF	TGTGCCAGTATCGGATCCGGGATGGGAAACACCATATATTTT
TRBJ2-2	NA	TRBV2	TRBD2	CASGEGLTGELFF	TGTGCCAGCGGGGAGGGGCTGACCGGGGAGCTGTTTTTT